The 14 T cell receptor beta chains given below trace back to one sample, sequenced in a study of tissue T cells after allogeneic stem cell transplantation. Here immunoSEQ multiplex PCR was the method, and the copy in TCRdb shows in-frame clones only, minus some. The sample has 4,400 or so clones, approximately 45% seen once. Time point described: mouse harvest day 14 after allogeneic transplant. Mouse grafts combined 10^7 T-cell-depleted bone marrow cells with 10^6 splenic CD5+ T cells. The sample taken for sequencing was lymph node tissue. The receptors were gathered from a female BALB/c mouse given C57BL/6 T cells with graft-versus-host disease after an allogeneic hematopoietic cell transplant.

Details on this clone: Germline and genes: mouse. Coverage ceases 1 residue before the CDR3 finishes, and the germline J gene fills in the end. This chain joins TRBV4 and TRBJ2-7; TRBD2 agrees at 8 bases. Trimming at V came to 4 bases and at J to 7 bases, leaving 12 bases not matched to a gene. The CDR3 is made up of 15 amino acids. Germline V gives CDR1 LGHDT, CDR2 YNNKQL (reference sequence). CDR3 bases read: TGTGCCAGCAGCTTCCGGGACTGGAGGGGCGGGGAACAGTAC. It is translated as CASSFRDWRGGEQY. The entire CDR3 sequence reads CASSFRDWRGGEQYF.

Notes on this clone: Mouse gene names apply. The sequenced fragment ends 1 residue before the CDR3 boundary, so the rest is inferred from the germline J gene. The V and J genes are TRBV3 and TRBJ2-7; 9 bases line up with TRBD2. Germline V gives CDR1 SNHLY, CDR2 FYNGKV (reference sequence). Germline trimming cut 5 bases from V and 6 bases from J; bases unmatched to any gene: 5. The CDR3 is 13 amino acids. The sequenced part of the CDR3 DNA is TGTGCCAGCAGCCCCCGGACTGGGGCTGAACAGTAC. It encodes CASSPRTGAEQY. The entire CDR3 reads CASSPRTGAEQYF.

About this clone itself: Genes and germline are mouse. The read ends 1 residue early relative to the CDR3; the germline J gene fills the gap. The J gene is TRBJ1-1, the V gene TRBV4; 9 bases align to TRBD1. The trim removed 5 bases at V and 8 bases at J, leaving 3 bases unmatched. In germline, CDR1 is LGHDT, CDR2 YNNKQL (reference sequence). The length of the CDR3 is 12 residues. Incomplete CDR3 DNA: TGTGCCAGCAGCCACAGGGGGCGGGAAGTCTTC. Protein: CASSHRGREVF. The full-length CDR3 reads as CASSHRGREVFF.

By share of the sample, this clone is medium-sized (0.01 to 0.1%). Gene labels here are mouse ones. The read is 1 residue too short to cover the CDR3 end, so that end is filled in from the germline J gene. V gene TRBV20 combines with J gene TRBJ2-7; 7 nucleotides line up with TRBD1. J lost 7 bases, V lost 0 bases, and 3 bases had no gene match. The CDR3 covers 12 residues. From germline, CDR1 is GFQATS and CDR2 STVNSAI. This CDR3 is CGAREAGGEQYF. CDR3 DNA (partial): TGTGGTGCTAGGGAAGCAGGGGGAGAACAGTAC.

This clone was detected only a few times. Gene names and germline match the mouse. The CDR3 end falls 1 residue outside the read, so it is completed with the germline J gene. The chain has TRBV3 and TRBJ2-5; 12 bases are a match to TRBD2. With V trimmed by 5 bases and J by 2 bases, 5 bases remained unmatched. The CDR3 has 16 residues. Germline CDR1 reads SNHLY; CDR2 reads FYNGKV (reference sequence). This CDR3 is CASSPGTGGPQDTQYF. CDR3 DNA (partial): TGTGCCAGCAGCCCGGGGACTGGGGGGCCCCAAGACACCCAGTAC.

This clone was seen a single time. The gene names given are mouse names. The CDR3 end falls 1 residue outside the read, so it is completed with the germline J gene. V usage is TRBV23 and J usage is TRBJ2-5; TRBD2, the table's D call, lacks a check against the DNA. This CDR3 is built from 17 residues. The germline CDR1 and CDR2 sequences are KGHTA and FQNQQP. CDR3 sequence: CSSSQRLGGFNQGTQYF. CDR3 DNA, as far as it was read: TGCTCCAGCAGTCAGCGACTGGGGGGGTTTAACCAAGGCACCCAGTAC. Filled out from reference TRBV23 and TRBJ2-5, the complete variable domain reads DAAVTQKPRYLIKMKGQEAEMKCIPEKGHTAVFWYQQKQSKELKFLIYFQNQQPLDQIDMVKERFSAVCPSSSLCSLGIRTCEAEDSALYLCSSSQRLGGFNQGTQYFGPGTRLLVL.

Details on this clone: The listed genes are named as in mouse. Read sequence stops 1 residue before the CDR3 end, and the germline J gene provides the missing end. The gene calls are TRBV26 and TRBJ1-1; no clear D gene. V shed 4 bases and J shed 0 bases, with 3 bases lying between them. The CDR3 length is 12 residues. Germline CDR1 is KGHPV and CDR2 is FQNQEV (reference sequence). CDR3: CASSRQNTEVFF. The DNA read from the CDR3 is TGTGCCAGCAGTCGACAGAACACAGAAGTCTTC.

Concerning this clone itself: Genes here carry mouse names. The CDR3 end is not reached by the read, which stops 1 residue before it; the germline J gene fills it in. The chain couples TRBV23 to TRBJ1-1; the table names TRBD1, a call not compared with the DNA. The germline V gene has CDR1 KGHTA and CDR2 FQNQQP. The CDR3 has 15 residues. The DNA read from the CDR3 is TGCTCCAGCAGCTCCGGGACAGGGACAAACACAGAAGTCTTC. Its protein is CSSSSGTGTNTEVF. The whole CDR3 sequence is CSSSSGTGTNTEVFF.

This clone was seen a few times. Here the gene names and germline are mouse. The read comes to an end 1 residue before the CDR3 does, leaving the germline J gene to fill in the end. The chain is built from TRBV13-2 and TRBJ2-5; TRBD1 matches 7 bases. Germline values: CDR1 NNHNN, CDR2 SYGAGS (reference sequence). V gave up 3 bases and J gave up 0 bases; unmatched junction bases: 4. The CDR3 is 15 amino acids. CDR3 region: CASGGSTGNQDTQYF. CDR3 DNA (partial): TGTGCCAGCGGTGGCTCGACAGGGAACCAAGACACCCAGTAC.

Notes on this clone: Genes and germline are mouse. The read terminates 1 residue ahead of where the CDR3 ends, so the germline J gene completes it. The V call is TRBV20, the J call TRBJ2-7; 7 bases align to TRBD2. The germline CDR1 and CDR2 sequences are GFQATS and STVNSAI. CDR3 length: 12 amino acids. V shed 1 base, J shed 3 bases, and the junction held 0 bases outside the gene matches. Partial CDR3 DNA: TGTGGTGCTAGGGTGGGGGGCTATGAACAGTAC. Its translation: CGARVGGYEQY. The whole CDR3 region reads CGARVGGYEQYF.

Regarding this clone: Genes and germline are mouse. The read terminates 1 residue before the CDR3 end, so the remaining end is supplied by the germline J gene. The gene calls are TRBV29 and TRBJ1-3; TRBD1 matches at 9 bases. V was clipped by 5 bases and J by 5 bases; unmatched bases: 4. Germline V lookup: CDR1 MSHET, CDR2 SYDVDS. There are 14 residues in the CDR3. The CDR3 is CASSPGTGRNTLYF. The part of the CDR3 DNA that was read is TGTGCTAGCAGTCCCGGGACAGGGAGAAATACGCTCTAT.

Note on this clone: Genes here carry mouse names. From the germline J gene comes the end of the CDR3, since the read stops 1 residue before it. V is TRBV16 and J is TRBJ2-1, with D possibly being TRBD2 (7 bases). The CDR3 consists of 14 residues. Trimming cost V 1 base and J 6 bases, with 10 bases left between them. Germline CDR1 is SGHSA and CDR2 is FRNQAP. CDR3 amino acids: CASSLGGAPAEQFF. The covered CDR3 bases are TGTGCAAGCAGCTTAGGGGGGGCGCCTGCTGAGCAGTTC.

Note on this clone: This likely traces to a read error, being one base from a far larger clone. The gene names here belong to mouse. The sequenced fragment ends 1 residue before the CDR3 boundary, so the rest is inferred from the germline J gene. The chain is built from TRBV13-3 and TRBJ2-1; D unresolved. The germline V and J ends were trimmed by 2 bases and 3 bases, with 6 bases remaining between them. The CDR3 sequence is 13 residues long. Germline CDR1 and CDR2: NNHDY and SYVADS. CDR3 in amino acids: CASSEMVYAEQFF. CDR3 DNA (partial): TGTGCCAGCAGTGAAATGGTCTATGCTGAGCAGTTC.

This clone came up a few times. Gene names and germline match the mouse. Coverage ceases 1 residue before the CDR3 finishes, and the germline J gene fills in the end. This chain joins TRBV12-1 and TRBJ2-4; possibly TRBD1 for D (6 bases). Germline CDR1 and CDR2: SGHSN and HYEKVE. Trimming cost V 0 bases and J 2 bases, with 11 bases left between them. There are 15 residues in the CDR3. The sequenced CDR3 bases are TGTGCCAGCTCTCTCAGGGGGAGAAATCAAAACACCTTGTAC. It is translated as CASSLRGRNQNTLY. The complete CDR3 sequence is CASSLRGRNQNTLYF.